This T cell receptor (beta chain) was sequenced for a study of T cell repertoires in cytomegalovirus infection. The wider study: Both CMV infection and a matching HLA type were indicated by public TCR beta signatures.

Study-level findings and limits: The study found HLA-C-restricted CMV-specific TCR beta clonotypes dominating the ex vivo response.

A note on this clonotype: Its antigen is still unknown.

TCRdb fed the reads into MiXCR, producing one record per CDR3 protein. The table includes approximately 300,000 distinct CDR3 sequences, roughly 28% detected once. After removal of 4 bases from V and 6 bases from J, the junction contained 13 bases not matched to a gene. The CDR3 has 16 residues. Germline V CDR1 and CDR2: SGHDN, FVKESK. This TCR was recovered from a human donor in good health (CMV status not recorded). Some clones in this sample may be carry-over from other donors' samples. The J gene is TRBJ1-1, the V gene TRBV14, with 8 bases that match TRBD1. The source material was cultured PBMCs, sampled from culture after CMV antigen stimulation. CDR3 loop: CASSPLAGQAIAEAFF. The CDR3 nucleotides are TGTGCCAGCAGCCCCCTCGCGGGACAGGCTATCGCTGAAGCTTTCTTT.